A single sample gave rise to the 5 T cell receptor beta chains below, sequenced in a study of identical twins. TCRdb analysed the 5' RACE reads with MiXCR anew, one entry per CDR3 protein. Of 400,000 to 600,000 distinct CDR3 sequences in the sample, approximately 20% were seen once. This sample also appeared in a second study, on yellow fever vaccine responses in identical twins.

Specimen: CD4+ T cells sorted from blood. The source of these receptors is a woman aged 18-29 years in good health.

The V gene is TRBV10-3, the J gene TRBJ2-2; 15 nucleotides agree with TRBD2. The length of the CDR3 is 19 residues. With V trimmed by 4 bases and J by 5 bases, 11 bases remained unmatched. Germline V gives CDR1 ENHRY, CDR2 SYGVKD. CDR3 protein: CAISAAGLAGGRGTGELFF. The CDR3, as DNA: TGTGCCATCAGTGCCGCGGGACTAGCGGGGGGCCGAGGGACCGGGGAGCTGTTTTTT.

This chain uses TRBV5-1 with TRBJ2-1, with TRBD1 matching 9 bases. The CDR3 sequence is 16 residues long. V trimming: 0 bases; J trimming: 4 bases; junction bases outside the gene matches: 5. The germline V gene encodes CDR1 SGHRS and CDR2 YFSETQ. The CDR3 sequence is CASSLAGQGYYNEQFF. In nucleotides, the CDR3 is TGCGCCAGCAGCTTGGCGGGACAGGGATATTACAATGAGCAGTTCTTC.

The rearrangement joins TRBV10-3 to TRBJ2-5; 14 bases match TRBD2. The length of the CDR3 is 15 residues. The junction had 3 bases not matched to a gene; V was cut back by 4 bases and J by 5 bases. CDR1 ENHRY and CDR2 SYGVKD come from the germline V gene. The CDR3 sequence: CAISGLAGGRETQYF. CDR3 bases: TGTGCCATCAGTGGACTAGCGGGGGGGCGGGAGACCCAGTACTTC.

This clonotype was seen a handful of times. This chain uses TRBV3-1 with TRBJ2-7, with 8 bases fitting TRBD2. Unmatched junction bases numbered 8, after V lost 2 bases and J lost 5 bases. The CDR3 sequence is 15 residues long. In germline, CDR1 is LGHDT, CDR2 YNNKEL (reference sequence). This chain's CDR3 is CASSQNPSGRDEQYF. For the CDR3, the DNA is TGTGCCAGCAGCCAAAATCCTAGCGGGCGGGACGAGCAGTACTTC.

This clonotype occurred a few times. This chain connects TRBV11-2 to TRBJ1-1, with D possibly TRBD1 on 5 matching bases. The CDR3 runs to 14 residues. Germline V gene lookup returns CDR1 SGHAT and CDR2 FQNNGV. Trimming shortened V by 5 bases and J by 5 bases, and 15 bases separated the two germline ends. CDR3 protein: CASSLQDGTTEAFF. CDR3 in DNA: TGTGCCAGCAGCCTACAGGACGGTACGACTGAAGCTTTCTTT.